This TCR beta chain emerged from a study of blood T cells in healthy people across ages. Study in general: Template switching captured about one barcoded beta molecule per two T cells. General study findings and limits: When set beside aged donors, long-lived donors presented more naive CD4+ cells and higher diversity.

The trim removed 4 bases at V and 1 base at J, leaving 7 bases unmatched. This CDR3 has 18 residues. Germline V gives CDR1 SGHTA, CDR2 FQGNSA. For the second PCR, which ran for about 6 to 12 cycles, a sample-barcoded 5' primer and a J-beta primer mix were used. TCRdb re-derived calls from the 5' RACE reads in MiXCR, one entry per CDR3 protein. The sample lists some 800,000 distinct CDR3 sequences, more than 40% seen once, with around 21% in the top ten. On this clonotype itself: Antigen unknown.

The study drew donors from healthy Caucasian individuals in Russia aged 6 to 90. The draw of peripheral blood yielded 8.5 to 10 milliliters from each donor. Sequenced sample: blood. The rearrangement joins TRBV7-2 to TRBJ2-3, with 14 positions matching TRBD2. The source is a man in his sixties in good health. CDR3 sequence reads: CASSSRLAGGIGTDTQYF. CDR3 sequence (DNA): TGTGCCAGCAGCTCGCGACTAGCGGGGGGGATTGGCACAGATACGCAGTATTTT.